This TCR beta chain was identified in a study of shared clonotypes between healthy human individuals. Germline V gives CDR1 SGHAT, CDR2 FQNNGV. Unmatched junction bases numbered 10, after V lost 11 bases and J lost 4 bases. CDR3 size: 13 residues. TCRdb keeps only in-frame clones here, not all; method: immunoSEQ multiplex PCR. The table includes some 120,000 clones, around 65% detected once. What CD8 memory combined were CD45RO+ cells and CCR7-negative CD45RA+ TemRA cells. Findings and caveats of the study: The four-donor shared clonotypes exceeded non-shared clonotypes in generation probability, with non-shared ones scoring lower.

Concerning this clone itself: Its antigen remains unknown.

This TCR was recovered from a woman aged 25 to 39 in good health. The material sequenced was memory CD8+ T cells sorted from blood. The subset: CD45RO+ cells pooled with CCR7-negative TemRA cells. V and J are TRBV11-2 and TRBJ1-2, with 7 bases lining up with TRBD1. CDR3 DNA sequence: TGTGCCGTAAAAGGGACAGACTCCTATGGCTACACCTTC. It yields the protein CAVKGTDSYGYTF.